This T cell receptor (beta chain) was retrieved from a study of post-analysis software for immune sequencing data (dated by TCRdb to 2015 to 2017). About the full investigation: Relapsing-remitting, secondary progressive and progressive-relapsing multiple sclerosis were recorded as disease courses, and subtype annotation was lacking for some patients. A subset of samples was prepared in parallel using single-end sample barcoding, then pooled and co-amplified after Illumina adapter ligation. The patient repertoires were compared against approximately eleven previously published healthy control repertoires obtained from donors aged roughly 6 to 25 years.

Overall study outcomes, separate from this receptor: Multiple sclerosis patients had significantly lower normalized Chao1 diversity than controls, a result that suggests substantial peripheral T-cell clonal expansion. Roughly 5 TRBV segments, including TRBV5-6, TRBV5-1 and TRBV20-1, were significantly more frequent in patients than controls. Direct clustering with F measure showed strong co-clustering of samples prepared in the same batch, prompting a batch-effect correction. The control group was slightly older than the multiple sclerosis patient group.

Ends trimmed: V by 7 bases, J by 1 base; bases unmatched to a gene: 7. From a lookup of the germline V gene (reference sequence), CDR1 and CDR2 are SGHKS and YYEKEE. The CDR3 starts with the cysteine, ends with the phenylalanine, and has 15 residues. Just the 45-base CDR3 DNA is kept, in frame starting at base 1. TCR beta repertoires were profiled from peripheral blood of some 13 young patients with multiple sclerosis to demonstrate the VDJtools post-analysis software. The multiple sclerosis patients were children and adolescents ranging in age from roughly 6 to 15 years. On this clonotype: Its antigen is still unknown. Per-base quality was not reported, and no clone a single base away is much larger than it.

Receptors were amplified or captured by PCR. Sequencing used an Illumina HiSeq 2500. Unique molecular identifiers were incorporated into TCR beta cDNA libraries to reduce PCR and sequencing biases. Roughly 500,000 cDNA molecules were obtained for every 1 to 10 million input T cells, so each molecule roughly corresponded to one T cell. Patient libraries were prepared and sequenced with the same protocol used for the earlier healthy control dataset. Within a given batch, samples were prepared together, multiplexed and sequenced on the same HiSeq lane. The authors' analysis ran thus. Raw barcoded reads were processed with MIGEC, discarding single-read molecular identifier groups before consensus assembly and CDR3 extraction. VDJtools was used for post-analysis of the clonotype tables, and diversity was normalized by down-sampling every dataset to the size of the smallest sample. In repertoire overlap clustering, CDR3 amino acid sequences, but not nucleotide sequences, were matched to correct batch-related cross-sample contamination. In TCRdb, the public reads were trimmed at Q25 with fastp and aligned with MiXCR, with productive beta chains retained. Rows are unified per CDR3 protein, each entry keeping the most common DNA and genes. TCRdb assigned the V and J calls; the authors' analysis was not used. The table for this sample lists hundreds of thousands of distinct CDR3 sequences; 30% of them were counted only once. The ten biggest clones cover roughly 0.53% of the sample.

The sample consisted of blood. The rearranged chain carries TRBV5-5 and TRBJ2-1, with 8 bases aligning to TRBD2. The receptor was isolated from a girl between 10 and 17 years old with multiple sclerosis. The CDR3 is CASGGGGGSYNEQFF. The sequence in DNA is TGTGCCAGCGGAGGTGGCGGGGGGTCCTACAATGAGCAGTTCTTC.